Sequencing of this T cell receptor (beta chain) was carried out in a study of blood T cell repertoires in COVID-19. Study-wide context: Some COVID-19 samples were acute and others convalescent; all came from the United States, Italy and Spain. Sources were T cells, B-cell-depleted T cells, or PBMCs; the material itself was cDNA or gDNA.

Germline CDR1 SNHLY, CDR2 FYNNEI. V gave up 8 bases and J gave up 0 bases; unmatched junction bases: 13. The CDR3 is 18 residues long. Authors' analysis steps: Amplified reference gene primers provided the basis for estimating nucleated cell counts. The method was immunoSEQ multiplex PCR; TCRdb's version includes in-frame clones alone and lacks a portion of them. That table is the source of V, J and clone size, and D and trimming were worked out from the DNA. Altogether fewer than 200,000 clones are present, about 82% being singletons, with the ten largest covering around 6.3%. The chain uses TRBV2 and TRBJ1-4; 9 bases align to TRBD1. This TCR derives from a man aged 70 or older with active or convalescent COVID-19. Sequenced: peripheral blood. CDR3 nucleotide sequence: TGTGCCAGCCGGGACACGGGACAGGGAACGTCAACTAATGAAAAACTGTTTTTT. Residues: CASRDTGQGTSTNEKLFF.